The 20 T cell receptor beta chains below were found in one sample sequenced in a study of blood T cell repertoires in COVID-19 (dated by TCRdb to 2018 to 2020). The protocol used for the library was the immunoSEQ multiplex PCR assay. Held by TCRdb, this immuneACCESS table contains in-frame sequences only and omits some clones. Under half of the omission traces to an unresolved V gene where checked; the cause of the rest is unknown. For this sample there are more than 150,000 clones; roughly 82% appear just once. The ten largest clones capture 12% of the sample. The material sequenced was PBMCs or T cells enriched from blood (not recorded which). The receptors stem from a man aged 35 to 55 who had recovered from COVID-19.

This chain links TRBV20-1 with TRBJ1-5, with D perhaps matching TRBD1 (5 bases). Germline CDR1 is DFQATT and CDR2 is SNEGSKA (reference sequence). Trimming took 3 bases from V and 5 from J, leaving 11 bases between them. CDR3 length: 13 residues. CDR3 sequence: CSASSRDYQPQHF. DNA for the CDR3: TGCAGTGCTAGTTCCAGGGATTATCAGCCCCAGCATTTT.

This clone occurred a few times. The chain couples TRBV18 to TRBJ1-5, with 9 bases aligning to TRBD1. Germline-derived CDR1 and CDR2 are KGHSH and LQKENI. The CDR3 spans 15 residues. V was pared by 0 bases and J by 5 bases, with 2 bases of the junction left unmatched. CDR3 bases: TGTGCCAGCTCACCACCGGGACAGGGCCATCAGCCCCAGCATTTT. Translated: CASSPPGQGHQPQHF.

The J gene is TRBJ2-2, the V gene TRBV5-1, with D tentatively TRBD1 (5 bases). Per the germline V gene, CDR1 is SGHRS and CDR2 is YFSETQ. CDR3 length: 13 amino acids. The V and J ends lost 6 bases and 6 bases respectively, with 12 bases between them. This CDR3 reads CASKQGKAGELFF. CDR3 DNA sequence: TGCGCCAGCAAGCAGGGAAAGGCCGGGGAGCTGTTTTTT.

The CDR3: CASSRVQGPNYGYTF. The CDR3 DNA follows: TGTGCCAGTAGTAGAGTACAGGGGCCTAACTATGGCTACACCTTC. The V call is TRBV19, the J call TRBJ1-2; 7 positions agree with TRBD1. The CDR3 loop spans 15 amino acids. Germline loops: CDR1 LNHDA, CDR2 SQIVND (reference sequence). The V and J ends lost 4 bases and 0 bases, in that order; junction bases with no gene match: 5.

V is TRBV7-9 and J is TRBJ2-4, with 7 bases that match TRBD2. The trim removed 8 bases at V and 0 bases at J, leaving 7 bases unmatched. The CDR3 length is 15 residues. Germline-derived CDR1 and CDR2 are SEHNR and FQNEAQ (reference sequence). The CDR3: CASGGGTLAKNIQYF. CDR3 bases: TGTGCCAGCGGGGGAGGGACTTTAGCCAAAAACATTCAGTACTTC.

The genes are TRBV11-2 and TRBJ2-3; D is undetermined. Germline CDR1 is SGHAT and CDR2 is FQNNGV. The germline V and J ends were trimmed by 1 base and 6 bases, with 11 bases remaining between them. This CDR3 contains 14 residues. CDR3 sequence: CASSLGTPRDTQYF. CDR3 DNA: TGTGCCAGCAGCTTAGGAACTCCGCGGGATACGCAGTATTTT.

The CDR3 nucleotides are TGTGCCAGCAGCTTACGGGCAGGGTGGGGCACCGGGGAGCTGTTTTTT. As protein: CASSLRAGWGTGELFF. The chain joins TRBV7-8 to TRBJ2-2; possible D gene TRBD1, 5 bases. The CDR3 spans 16 residues. The germline V gene encodes CDR1 SGHVS and CDR2 FQNEAQ. Trimming pared 2 bases from V and 4 bases from J, leaving 14 bases between.

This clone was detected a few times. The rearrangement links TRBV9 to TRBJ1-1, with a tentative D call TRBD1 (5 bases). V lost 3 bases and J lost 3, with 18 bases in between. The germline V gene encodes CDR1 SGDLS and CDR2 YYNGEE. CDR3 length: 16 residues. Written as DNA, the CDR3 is TGTGCCAGCAGCGGCCGTCTTTCCCCCAGGGACACTGAAGCTTTCTTT. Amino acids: CASSGRLSPRDTEAFF.

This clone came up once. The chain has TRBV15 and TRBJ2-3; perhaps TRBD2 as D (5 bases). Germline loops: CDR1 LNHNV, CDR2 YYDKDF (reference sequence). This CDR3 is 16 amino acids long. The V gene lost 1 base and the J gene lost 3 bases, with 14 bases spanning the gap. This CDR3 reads CATSRGSREWTDTQYF. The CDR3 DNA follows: TGTGCCACCAGCAGAGGGAGCCGGGAATGGACAGATACGCAGTATTTT.

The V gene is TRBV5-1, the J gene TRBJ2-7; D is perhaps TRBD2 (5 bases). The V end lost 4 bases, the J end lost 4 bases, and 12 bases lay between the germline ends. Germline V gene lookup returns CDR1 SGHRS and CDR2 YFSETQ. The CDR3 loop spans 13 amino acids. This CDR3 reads CASSLWTGYEQYV. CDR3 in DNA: TGCGCCAGCAGCCTGTGGACGGGATACGAGCAGTACGTC.

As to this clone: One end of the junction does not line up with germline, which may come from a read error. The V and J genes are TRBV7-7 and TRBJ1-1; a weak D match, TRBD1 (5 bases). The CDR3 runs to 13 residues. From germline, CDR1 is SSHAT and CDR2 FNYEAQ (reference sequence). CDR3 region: CASSLQVDTEAFF. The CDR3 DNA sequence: TGTGCTAGCAGCTTACAGGTGGACACTGAAGCTTTCTTT.

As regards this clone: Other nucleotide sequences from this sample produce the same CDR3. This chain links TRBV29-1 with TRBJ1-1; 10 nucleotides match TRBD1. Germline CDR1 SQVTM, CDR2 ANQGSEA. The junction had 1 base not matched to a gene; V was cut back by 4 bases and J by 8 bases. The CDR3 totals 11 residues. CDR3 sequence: CSVAGQGEAFF. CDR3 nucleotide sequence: TGCAGCGTTGCGGGACAGGGGGAAGCTTTCTTT. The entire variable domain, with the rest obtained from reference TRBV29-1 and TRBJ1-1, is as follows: SAVISQKPSRDICQRGTSLTIQCQVDSQVTMMFWYRQQPGQSLTLIATANQGSEATYESGFVIDKFPISRPNLTFSTLTVSNMSPEDSSIYLCSVAGQGEAFFGQGTRLTVV.

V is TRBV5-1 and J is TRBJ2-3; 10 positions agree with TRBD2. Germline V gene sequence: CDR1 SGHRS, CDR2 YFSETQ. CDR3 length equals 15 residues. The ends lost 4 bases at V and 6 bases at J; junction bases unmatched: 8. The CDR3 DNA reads TGCGCCAGCAGCCTCTCACTAGCGGGATCGGATACGCAGTATTTT. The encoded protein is CASSLSLAGSDTQYF.

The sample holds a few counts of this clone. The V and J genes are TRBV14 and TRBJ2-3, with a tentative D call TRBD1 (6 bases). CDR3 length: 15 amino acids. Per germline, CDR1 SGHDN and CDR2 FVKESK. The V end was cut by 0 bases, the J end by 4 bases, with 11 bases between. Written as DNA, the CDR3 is TGTGCCAGCAGCCAAGACTGGGGGCGGGCAGATACGCAGTATTTT. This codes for CASSQDWGRADTQYF.

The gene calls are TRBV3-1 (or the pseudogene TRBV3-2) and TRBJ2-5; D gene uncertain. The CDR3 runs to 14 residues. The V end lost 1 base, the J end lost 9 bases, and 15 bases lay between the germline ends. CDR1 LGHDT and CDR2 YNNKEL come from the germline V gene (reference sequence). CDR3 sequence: CASSQGLITISQYF. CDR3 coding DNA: TGTGCCAGCAGCCAAGGGCTCATCACGATCTCCCAGTACTTC.

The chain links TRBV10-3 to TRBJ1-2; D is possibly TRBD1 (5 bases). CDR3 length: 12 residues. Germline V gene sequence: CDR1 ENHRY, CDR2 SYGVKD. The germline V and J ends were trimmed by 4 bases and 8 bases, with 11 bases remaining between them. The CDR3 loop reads CAISGGGEGYTF. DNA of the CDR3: TGTGCCATCAGTGGTGGAGGGGAAGGCTACACCTTC.

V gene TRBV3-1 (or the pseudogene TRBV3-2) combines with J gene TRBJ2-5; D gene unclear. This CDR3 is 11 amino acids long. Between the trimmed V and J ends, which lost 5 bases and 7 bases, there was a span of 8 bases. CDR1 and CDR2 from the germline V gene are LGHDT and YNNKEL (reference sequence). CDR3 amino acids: CASSIVGTQYF. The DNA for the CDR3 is TGTGCCAGCAGCATAGTTGGGACCCAGTACTTC.

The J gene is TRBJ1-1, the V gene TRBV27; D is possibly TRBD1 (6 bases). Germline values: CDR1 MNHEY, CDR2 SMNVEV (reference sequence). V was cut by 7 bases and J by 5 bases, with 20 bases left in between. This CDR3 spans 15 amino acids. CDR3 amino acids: CASNKVGGLVTEAFF. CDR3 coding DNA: TGTGCCAGCAATAAGGTCGGGGGGCTGGTAACTGAAGCTTTCTTT.

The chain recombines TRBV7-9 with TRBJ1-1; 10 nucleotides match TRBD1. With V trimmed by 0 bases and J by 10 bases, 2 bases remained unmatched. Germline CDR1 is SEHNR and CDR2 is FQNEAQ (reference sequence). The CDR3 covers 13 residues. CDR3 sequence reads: CASSLAGTGVAFF. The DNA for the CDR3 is TGTGCCAGCAGCTTAGCAGGGACAGGGGTAGCTTTCTTT.

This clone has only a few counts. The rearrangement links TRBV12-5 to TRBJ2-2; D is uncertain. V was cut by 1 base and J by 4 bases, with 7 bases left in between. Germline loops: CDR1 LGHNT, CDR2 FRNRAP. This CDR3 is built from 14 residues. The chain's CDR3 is CASGLEQITGELFF. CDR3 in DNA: TGTGCTAGTGGTTTGGAACAGATCACCGGGGAGCTGTTTTTT.